One and the same sample provided the 17 T cell receptor beta chains below, sequenced in a study of metastatic and nonmetastatic thyroid tumors. TCRdb re-clonotyped the PCR reads through MiXCR. Altogether tens of thousands of clones are present, 14% to 15% being singletons, with the ten largest covering approximately 3.4%. Before thyroid surgery, none of the patients had received any treatment. The sequencing input was blood. The receptors here all came from a female donor with papillary thyroid cancer or a benign thyroid nodule (not recorded which). Some clones in this sample may be carry-over from other donors' samples.

This clone was recorded at least ten times. The genes are TRBV30 and TRBJ2-1; 9 bases line up with TRBD2. The CDR3 is 17 amino acids. Per germline, CDR1 GTSNPN and CDR2 SVGIG (reference sequence). The V gene end was trimmed by 3 bases and the J gene end by 8 bases; junction bases not matched to a gene: 17. CDR3 amino acids: CAWRAGNFGGRVYEQFF. The CDR3 nucleotides are TGTGCCTGGAGGGCGGGGAACTTCGGCGGGAGGGTCTATGAGCAGTTCTTC.

This clone was seen more than once but under ten times. A read error may produce the germline difference seen at one junction end. The chain is built from TRBV29-1 and TRBJ2-2; a weak D match, TRBD2 (5 bases). Per germline, CDR1 SQVTM and CDR2 ANQGSEA. The CDR3 consists of 13 residues. In nucleotides, the CDR3 is TGCAGCGTTGACCACAGAAACACCGGGGAGATGTTTTTT. The encoded protein is CSVDHRNTGEMFF.

Sample share makes this clone medium-sized. This chain uses TRBV6-2 or TRBV6-3 with TRBJ1-6, with D possibly TRBD1 on 5 matching bases. V shed 4 bases and J shed 0 bases, with 7 bases lying between them. Germline CDR1 reads MNHEY; CDR2 reads SVGEGT. This CDR3 has 15 amino acids. CDR3 sequence reads: CASSSGTSYNSPLHF. The DNA for the CDR3 is TGTGCCAGCAGTTCCGGGACCTCCTATAATTCACCCCTCCACTTT.

The chain employs TRBV18 and TRBJ1-6, with 8 bases fitting TRBD1. Germline CDR1 is KGHSH and CDR2 is LQKENI. V shed 6 bases, J shed 0 bases, and the junction held 4 bases outside the gene matches. The CDR3 has 16 amino acids. Written as DNA, the CDR3 is TGTGCCAGCTCTCGGACAGGGAGCTCCTATAATTCACCCCTCCACTTT. Translating gives CASSRTGSSYNSPLHF.

This clone has a count of ten or more. The V gene is TRBV7-9, the J gene TRBJ2-7; 7 nucleotides align to TRBD2. This CDR3 has 15 residues. V was pared by 6 bases and J by 1 base, with 9 bases of the junction left unmatched. CDR1 is SEHNR, CDR2 FQNEAQ, per germline (reference sequence). CDR3 nucleotides: TGTGCCAGCAGTCCCAGACTAGCCCTATCCTACGAGCAGTACTTC. Amino acid sequence: CASSPRLALSYEQYF.

V is TRBV6-5 and J is TRBJ1-2; TRBD1 matches at 8 bases. This CDR3 is built from 15 residues. Germline V gene lookup returns CDR1 MNHEY and CDR2 SVGAGI. With V trimmed by 0 bases and J by 3 bases, 3 bases remained unmatched. CDR3 sequence reads: CASSYSWTGHYGYTF. The CDR3, as DNA: TGTGCCAGCAGTTACTCATGGACAGGGCACTATGGCTACACCTTC.

This sequence joins TRBV6-2 or TRBV6-3 and TRBJ2-1; TRBD1 is a possible D gene (6 bases). V was trimmed by 0 bases and J by 3 bases, leaving 12 bases between them. Germline lookup yields CDR1 MNHEY and CDR2 SVGEGT. The CDR3 totals 16 residues. The CDR3 DNA is TGTGCCAGCAGTTACTCGGCAGGGGCGGACTACAATGAGCAGTTCTTC. Translation: CASSYSAGADYNEQFF.

This clone was seen repeatedly, ten times or more. This sequence joins TRBV24-1 and TRBJ2-1, with D possibly being TRBD2 (5 bases). The CDR3 runs 16 residues. CDR1 is KGHDR, CDR2 SFDVKD, per germline. V gave up 3 bases and J gave up 8 bases, with 19 bases separating them. The CDR3 loop is CATSDAPYGILDEQFF. CDR3 bases: TGTGCCACCAGTGATGCCCCTTACGGGATCTTGGATGAGCAGTTCTTC.

There are many counts of this clone. V usage is TRBV30 and J usage is TRBJ1-4; D remains ambiguous. This CDR3 has 14 residues. V lost 2 bases to trimming and J lost 5 bases, with 12 bases between them. CDR1 is GTSNPN and CDR2 is SVGIG in the germline V gene (reference sequence). CDR3 in amino acids: CAWSLGSRNEKLFF. CDR3 in DNA: TGTGCCTGGAGTCTGGGTTCCCGCAATGAAAAACTGTTTTTT.

The chain employs TRBV28 and TRBJ1-2; D remains ambiguous. Germline CDR1 is MDHEN and CDR2 is SYDVKM. The CDR3 runs 13 residues. V was cut by 2 bases and J by 0 bases, with 4 bases left in between. CDR3 sequence (DNA): TGTGCCAGCAGTTTAAGGGCTAACTATGGCTACACCTTC. Translating it yields CASSLRANYGYTF.

This clone has a count of ten or more. The chain couples TRBV27 to TRBJ2-5; tentatively, D is TRBD2 (5 bases). V lost 4 bases to trimming and J lost 5 bases, with 17 bases between them. This CDR3 has 15 amino acids. Germline CDR1 reads MNHEY; CDR2 reads SMNVEV (reference sequence). As DNA, the CDR3 is TGTGCCAGCAGTTACCTGCCCGGGGTCCGCGAGACCCAGTACTTC. Protein: CASSYLPGVRETQYF.

The J gene is TRBJ1-2, the V gene TRBV20-1; D is ambiguous. The CDR3 sequence is 15 residues long. Germline lookup yields CDR1 DFQATT and CDR2 SNEGSKA (reference sequence). V lost 0 bases and J lost 4, with 15 bases in between. The CDR3 loop is CSARDLRTRLYGYTF. CDR3 nucleotides: TGCAGTGCTAGAGATCTCCGGACGAGACTCTATGGCTACACCTTC.

This clone came up many times. The chain has TRBV28 and TRBJ2-1; 11 bases fit TRBD2. Germline V gene data show CDR1 as MDHEN and CDR2 as SYDVKM. The trim removed 6 bases at V and 3 bases at J, leaving 4 bases unmatched. CDR3 length: 15 amino acids. CDR3 sequence (DNA): TGTGCCAGCAGCTCGCTAGCGGGAGGCTACAATGAGCAGTTCTTC. This translates into CASSSLAGGYNEQFF.

In its sample, this clone was seen many times. The CDR3 reads CSARLVQGGIQYF. For the CDR3, the DNA is TGCAGTGCCCGACTAGTGCAGGGGGGCATTCAGTACTTC. The genes are TRBV20-1 and TRBJ2-4, with D maybe TRBD1 (7 bases). Germline CDR1 is DFQATT and CDR2 is SNEGSKA (reference sequence). The CDR3 totals 13 residues. With 6 bases removed from V and 9 bases from J, the gap between germline ends came to 18 bases.

This clone was seen only a few times. The chain has TRBV6-6 and TRBJ1-2; weak D call: TRBD1 (5 bases). This CDR3 comprises 15 residues. The V and J ends lost 2 bases and 11 bases respectively, with 21 bases between them. The germline CDR1 and CDR2 sequences are MNHNY and SVGAGI (reference sequence). CDR3 bases: TGTGCCAGCAGTTACCCGACCGGGACTCAGGGTGGGTACACCTTC. It specifies CASSYPTGTQGGYTF.

With regard to this clone: The CDR3 ends on some other residue instead of the conserved phenylalanine or tryptophan, so this is likely a read error. The DNA is omitted, as the CDR3 cannot be located on it reliably, and the CDR3 follows TCRdb's listing. CDR3: CASSSHPQ. The rearrangement joins TRBV7-9 to TRBJ2-1. A total of 8 residues make up the CDR3, ends included. Germline lookup yields CDR1 SEHNR and CDR2 FQNEAQ (reference sequence).

This clone came up many times. The CDR3 region has the DNA TGCAGTGCTCGGAACGACGAGCAGTACTTC. This sequence encodes CSARNDEQYF. The chain joins TRBV20-1 to TRBJ2-7; D unresolved. This CDR3 is 10 amino acids long. Trimming took 5 bases from V and 5 from J, leaving 7 bases between them. Germline CDR1 and CDR2: DFQATT and SNEGSKA (reference sequence).